The 11 T cell receptor beta chains below come from one sample, sequenced in a study of blood T cell repertoires in COVID-19. Only in-frame clones appear in the TCRdb table, and some are missing; sequencing was by immunoSEQ multiplex PCR. The sample carries 200,000 to 250,000 clones, around 89% recorded once. Sequenced sample: PBMCs or T cells enriched from blood (not recorded which). The origin of the receptors is a woman aged 30 to 39 who had recovered from COVID-19.

This chain joins TRBV9 and TRBJ2-2, with 7 bases identical to TRBD2. V lost 6 bases, J lost 6 bases, and 8 bases stayed unmatched. The CDR3 runs to 14 residues. Germline loops: CDR1 SGDLS, CDR2 YYNGEE. The chain's CDR3 is CASNGGGRAGELFF. CDR3 bases: TGTGCCAGCAACGGCGGGGGTCGGGCCGGGGAGCTGTTTTTT.

With respect to this clone: Other DNA sequences in this specimen translate into the identical CDR3. The DNA for the CDR3 is TGCGCCAGCAGCTTGTCGGGTGGTGCGAACACCGGGGAGCTGTTTTTT. Translating gives CASSLSGGANTGELFF. This chain connects TRBV5-1 to TRBJ2-2, with D uncertain. The CDR3 contains 16 residues. CDR1 is SGHRS, CDR2 YFSETQ, per germline. V shed 1 base and J shed 0 bases, with 10 bases lying between them.

The chain combines TRBV5-4 with TRBJ1-2, with 9 nucleotides matching TRBD1. V was pared by 2 bases and J by 4 bases, with 6 bases of the junction left unmatched. CDR3 length: 15 amino acids. Germline assignment: CDR1 SGHNT and CDR2 YYREEE (reference sequence). The chain's CDR3 is CASSFRDRVRYGYTF. In DNA, the CDR3 is TGTGCCAGCAGCTTCCGGGACAGGGTGCGCTATGGCTACACCTTC.

The genes are TRBV25-1 and TRBJ2-2; maybe TRBD2 (6 bases). V gave up 8 bases and J gave up 4 bases, with 14 bases separating them. This CDR3 spans 14 amino acids. Germline V gene data show CDR1 as MGHDK and CDR2 as SYGVNS. As DNA, the CDR3 is TGTGCCAGCCAGTTGGCGGGACCCACCGGGGAGCTGTTTTTT. Protein: CASQLAGPTGELFF.

The V and J genes are TRBV18 and TRBJ2-5, with 7 positions matching TRBD1. From germline, CDR1 is KGHSH and CDR2 LQKENI. This CDR3 contains 16 residues. With V trimmed by 2 bases and J by 4 bases, 10 bases remained unmatched. The CDR3 loop is CASSPSLIGTAETQYF. The DNA of the CDR3 is TGTGCCAGCTCACCAAGTTTAATCGGGACAGCAGAGACCCAGTACTTC.

The V and J genes are TRBV4-1 and TRBJ2-1; possible D gene TRBD2, 5 bases. Germline V gene lookup returns CDR1 MGHRA and CDR2 YSYEKL. Trimming removed 0 bases at V and 7 bases at J, with 10 bases between. This CDR3 region has 14 residues. The CDR3 sequence is CASSQDGRVNEQFF. In nucleotides, the CDR3 is TGCGCCAGCAGCCAAGATGGGAGAGTGAATGAGCAGTTCTTC.

The rearrangement uses TRBV9 and TRBJ2-5; 7 nucleotides match TRBD2. Germline V gene data show CDR1 as SGDLS and CDR2 as YYNGEE. The CDR3 sequence is 14 residues long. With 1 base clipped from V and 10 bases from J, the junction kept 10 bases outside the gene matches. In DNA form, the CDR3 reads TGTGCCAGCAGCGTAACAAGCGGACGGGAGGACCAGTACTTC. Protein: CASSVTSGREDQYF.

The chain links TRBV5-4 to TRBJ2-3; 11 bases fit TRBD2. The CDR3 is made up of 16 amino acids. Germline CDR1 is SGHNT and CDR2 is YYREEE (reference sequence). J gave up 2 bases and V 3 bases, and 5 bases lay outside the gene matches. The CDR3 coding sequence is TGTGCCAGCAGCTCCGGGACTAGCGGCCTCACAGATACGCAGTATTTT. Protein: CASSSGTSGLTDTQYF.

The chain combines TRBV27 with TRBJ2-3; TRBD1 agrees at 8 bases. J lost 5 bases, V lost 6 bases, and 28 bases had no gene match. The CDR3 consists of 21 residues. The V gene's germline CDR1 is MNHEY and CDR2 SMNVEV (reference sequence). CDR3 protein: CASSLGPFNGIQGERGDTQYF. The CDR3 DNA follows: TGTGCCAGCAGCCTCGGCCCATTCAACGGGATACAGGGGGAGAGAGGAGATACGCAGTATTTT.

This clone has just one count. The chain has TRBV7-2 and TRBJ2-7, with D possibly being TRBD2 (6 bases). V was shortened by 5 bases and J by 6 bases, with 17 bases between the two germline ends. The length of the CDR3 is 14 residues. Germline V gives CDR1 SGHTA, CDR2 FQGNSA. The CDR3 bases are TGTGCCAGCAGCCGGGAGAGGGTAGTGGGCGAGCAGTACTTC. Its translation: CASSRERVVGEQYF.

V is TRBV7-9 and J is TRBJ2-1; 10 bases line up with TRBD2. With 3 bases clipped from V and 5 bases from J, the junction kept 7 bases outside the gene matches. The CDR3 runs 16 residues. The V gene's germline CDR1 is SEHNR and CDR2 FQNEAQ (reference sequence). The DNA for the CDR3 is TGTGCCAGCAGCTTGGGTCTAGCGGGGGAAGACAATGAGCAGTTCTTC. Translated: CASSLGLAGEDNEQFF.